This is a list of T cell receptor beta chains from one sample in a study of response to subunit inactivated influenza vaccine. TCRdb recomputed calls from the RT-PCR reads with MiXCR, one row per CDR3 protein. The data contain around 490,000 distinct CDR3 sequences, about 7.6% of them singletons. The source material was PBMCs from blood, sampled about 24 months after vaccination. The receptors shown here come from a man aged 50-75 years who received an inactivated influenza vaccine. Each CDR3 is given with its conserved first and last residue. D genes are given only for firm matches. A row's size may be missing; if present it is once, few, many or a size class.

-	TRBV5-6	many	TRBJ1-5	15	TGTGCCAGCAGCTTGGGGTCGGGAGTCAATCAGCCCCAGCATTTT	CASSLGSGVNQPQHF
-	TRBV12-3/TRBV12-4	many	TRBJ2-3	16	TGTGCCAGCAGTTTAATCCGGCCCCCTAGCACAGATACGCAGTATTTT	CASSLIRPPSTDTQYF
TRBD2	TRBV7-8	-	TRBJ2-1	17	TGTGCCAGCAGCCCGAGGACTAGCGCGAGCTCCTACAATGAGCAGTTCTTC	CASSPRTSASSYNEQFF
-	TRBV6-5	-	TRBJ2-7	15	TGTGCCAGCAGCTTAGAAGTGGGCAGGGAATACGAGCAGTACTTC	CASSLEVGREYEQYF
TRBD1	TRBV29-1	-	TRBJ2-5	16	TGCAGCGTTGAAACGGTCAGGGGGCGAATCCAAGAGACCCAGTACTTC	CSVETVRGRIQETQYF
-	TRBV7-9	many	TRBJ2-4	16	TGTGCCAGCAGCCCCCTGGGCACGCGTCCTGGGAACATTCAGTACTTC	CASSPLGTRPGNIQYF
-	TRBV18	many	TRBJ1-6	16	TGTGCCAGCTCACCGAGCAGGATCTCCTATAATTCACCCCTCCACTTT	CASSPSRISYNSPLHF
-	TRBV6-2/TRBV6-3	many	TRBJ2-1	19	TGTGCCAGCAGTCCCAAGAAGAAATTCCCGGCGGTAGACTACAATGAGCAGTTCTTC	CASSPKKKFPAVDYNEQFF
-	TRBV7-2	few	TRBJ1-1	14	TGTGCCAGCAGATCCGGTGCTGTGAACACTGAAGCTTTCTTT	CASRSGAVNTEAFF
-	TRBV6-2/TRBV6-3	few	TRBJ2-3	14	TGTGCCAGCAGTTATGTCGGGACCACAGATACGCAGTATTTT	CASSYVGTTDTQYF
-	TRBV6-2/TRBV6-3	many	TRBJ1-5	14	TGTGCCAGCAGTTACTCGATGGGCCCCAGGGCCCAGCATTTT	CASSYSMGPRAQHF
-	TRBV5-1	many	TRBJ2-3	14	TGCGCCAGCAGCCCGCCGCCAGTTTCGGATACGCAGTATTTT	CASSPPPVSDTQYF
-	TRBV20-1	many	TRBJ2-3	15	TGCAGTGCTAGATCGGCTAGTGAAAGCACAGATACGCAGTATTTT	CSARSASESTDTQYF
-	TRBV12-3/TRBV12-4	few	TRBJ1-1	13	TGTGCCAGCAGTTTATATCCGGACAGTGAAGCTTTCTTT	CASSLYPDSEAFF
-	TRBV20-1	-	TRBJ1-4	15	TGCAGTGCCAAGGGGCGCAGGGCCCTTAATGAAAAACTGTTTTTT	CSAKGRRALNEKLFF
-	TRBV7-9	many	TRBJ1-2	13	TGTGCCAGCAGTTTACAGGGACCCTATGGCTACACCTTC	CASSLQGPYGYTF
-	TRBV7-2	many	TRBJ2-1	14	TGTGCCAGCAGCCCGATCAGGGGAGGGGCTGAGCAGTTCTTC	CASSPIRGGAEQFF
-	TRBV7-2	many	TRBJ1-3	15	TGTGCCAGCAGCCTTGACAGGAACTCTGGAAACACCATATATTTT	CASSLDRNSGNTIYF
TRBD2	TRBV20-1	-	TRBJ2-7	16	TGCAGTGCTAGCCCGCTAGCGGGAGGGTCAATCTACGAGCAGTACTTC	CSASPLAGGSIYEQYF
TRBD2	TRBV29-1	few	TRBJ2-2	15	TGCAGCGTTGAAATTAGCGGGGTCCAAACCGGGGAGCTGTTTTTT	CSVEISGVQTGELFF
-	TRBV20-1	few	TRBJ2-5	14	TGCAGTGCTAGACCCCGGGGGGGACAGGAGACCCAGTACTTC	CSARPRGGQETQYF
-	TRBV27	many	TRBJ1-2	13	TGTGCCAGCAGTTTTTCCAACCTCAATGGCTACACCTTC	CASSFSNLNGYTF
-	TRBV7-9	many	TRBJ2-2	14	TGTGCCAGCAGCTTATGGGGAGACACCGGGGAGCTGTTTTTT	CASSLWGDTGELFF
TRBD2	TRBV28	many	TRBJ2-7	17	TGTGCCAGCAGTTCACCAACCCCTAGCGGGAGAGCTTACGAGCAGTACTTC	CASSSPTPSGRAYEQYF
-	TRBV28	many	TRBJ1-2	13	TGTGCCAGCAGCCTGGACCAGAACTATGGCTACACCTTC	CASSLDQNYGYTF
TRBD1	TRBV30	-	TRBJ2-2	16	TGTGCCTGGAGTGTTGACAGGGGGCATCGCACCGGGGAGCTGTTTTTT	CAWSVDRGHRTGELFF
-	TRBV5-1	many	TRBJ2-3	18	TGCGCCAGCAGCCTCACACCTCTTGGGCAGGGTACGGCAGATACGCAGTATTTT	CASSLTPLGQGTADTQYF
-	TRBV7-2	few	TRBJ2-1	16	TGTGCCAGCAGCTTAGTAGCCAGGGGTGCCTACAATGAGCAGTTCTTC	CASSLVARGAYNEQFF